This T cell receptor beta chain stems from a study of T and B cells in COVID-19 patients (dated by TCRdb to the early 2020s). In the study overall: In this study, adaptive immunity was profiled in COVID-19 patients who either had active infection or had recovered, using TRB and IGH repertoire sequencing of peripheral blood. In the active-infection cohort, about 90% of the roughly 20 patients had comorbidities linked to unfavorable COVID-19 outcome. The TCR and BCR sequence repository comprised over 35 patients and about 70 time points, with over 8 million TCR sequences analysed. An age-matched reference group of 39 healthy donors negative for COVID-19 antibodies served as the comparison for repertoire analyses. A median age of approximately 35 years was recorded in the recovered cohort versus approximately 70 years in the active-infection cohort. As many as 9 follow-up blood samples were collected from each patient, and in some individuals these samples spanned different disease stages. A couple of patients belonged to both the recovered and active cohorts because samples were available from active disease and after recovery. The recovered cohort included more than 15 patients who contributed some 21 samples, and most of those patients had mild to moderate COVID-19 that was managed on an outpatient basis. In the active-infection cohort, about 60% of the roughly 20 patients were critically ill and required mechanical ventilation or ECMO. General study outcomes and caveats: The cohort was considered too small for HLA contributions to COVID-19 susceptibility or severity to be assessed. Specific T cell subsets (CD4+/Treg/CD8+) and sorted SARS-CoV-2-responsive or tetramer+ T cells had not yet been sequenced, and these experiments were ongoing. TRB repertoires were found to be highly clonal in active COVID-19, whereas diversity and richness at recovery were found to rise above healthy donor levels. The reported TCR clusters were said to need prospective validation before any clinical use. In patients with COVID-19, the usage of TRBV/TRBJ genes was reported to be strongly skewed. Few blood samples were available from mildly ill patients while symptoms were present or from severe cases at early time points. The recovered cohort had approximately 2,200 exclusive TCR clusters, including under 40 low-pGen clusters.

Genomic DNA extracted from blood was used in amounts of roughly 240-500 ng for amplification of TRB repertoires. Concerning this clonotype itself: Its antigen is still unknown. No per-base quality is available; no much larger clone lies one base away.

The reads were generated on an Illumina MiSeq. TRB rearrangements were amplified by multiplex PCR with BIOMED2 TRB-A/B primer pools. Illumina-compatible adapters and 7-nucleotide sample barcodes were added to the amplicons in two consecutive PCRs. All library PCRs used Phusion HS II polymerase. Amplicons were purified from gel with the NucleoSpin Gel and PCR Clean-up kit, quantified on Qubit, and pooled at about 4 nM. Before Illumina next-generation sequencing, the quality of the amplicon pool was assessed on an Agilent 2100 Bioanalyzer. Per the source publication's procedure: MiXCR 3.0.8 with the default MiXCR reference library was used to annotate TRB rearrangements. Sequences with fewer than 2 reads and non-productive reads were filtered out, and every unique CDR3 nucleotide sequence was treated as a single clone. R 3.5.1 was used to calculate clonality, diversity, richness and V-J gene usage. TCR clustering by CDR3 similarity used GLIPH2, with generation probabilities calculated by OLGA. GLIPH2 clusters were kept only when the clusters contained at least four unique TCR clonotypes present in at least three individuals. The public reads were reanalyzed by TCRdb: fastp trimming at Q25, MiXCR alignment, in-frame beta chains only. Every distinct CDR3 protein forms one entry, paired with its most common genes and DNA. The V and J calls were not made by the authors but by TCRdb's processing. This sample lists 5,500 to 7,000 distinct CDR3 sequences; around 25% were detected once. Of the sample, about two fifths is held by the ten largest clones.

This TCR was sampled from a human donor with active COVID-19. The donor label of this sample is uncertain. Specimen: blood.

The nucleotide sequence reads TGTGCCAGCAGCCCTAGCCGAAGACTAGCGGGGGATCGCACAGATACGCAGTATTTT. Its protein product is CASSPSRRLAGDRTDTQYF. The rearrangement joined TRBV7-3 to TRBJ2-3, and TRBD2 matches 12 of the central bases. Unmatched junction bases come to 13, with V trimmed by 5 bases and J by 1 base. From the cysteine through the phenylalanine, the CDR3 covers 19 amino acids. Of the read, only the CDR3 DNA is kept; its 57 bases are in frame from base 1. The germline V gene sets CDR1 to SGHTA and CDR2 to FQGTGA.